This T cell receptor beta chain was recovered during a study of neurological immune-mediated disorders (dated by TCRdb to 2018 to 2020). Turning to the overall study: Peripheral blood TCR-beta repertoires from HTLV-I-associated myelopathy (HAM/TSP) patients, multiple sclerosis patients and healthy controls were compared by UMI-based sequencing. The roughly 100 TCR-beta libraries covered PBMC samples along with longitudinal samples, technical triplicates, and paired sorted CD4+ and CD8+ T-cell subsets. Longitudinal HAM/TSP and healthy donors were sampled at 3 time-points each (about 3-40 month intervals). The cohort was made up of around 70 subjects, consisting of 15 or so HAM/TSP patients, about 34 multiple sclerosis patients and 20 healthy controls. The paper's findings and limits, for the study overall: TCR clonal expansion was highest in HAM/TSP patients and lowest in MS patients, with MS patients falling below even healthy controls. No identical CDR3 amino acid sequences were shared among expanded clones across subjects, suggesting private TCR-beta repertoires in all groups.

The sample's time point label, decoded: longitudinal time-point 3. For unsorted PBMC libraries, 2 million PBMCs were used after storage in RNAlater at -80 degrees C until RNA extraction. Peripheral blood underwent Ficoll-Hypaque density gradient centrifugation to isolate PBMCs, which were then cryopreserved in liquid nitrogen. The count of this clonotype is one. The specificity of this receptor is unknown. No much larger clone is present one base from it, and per-base qualities are unavailable. One read gives only weak evidence. The junction carries 10 bases between V and J, which are trimmed by 4 bases and 6 bases respectively. Including the terminal cysteine and phenylalanine, the CDR3 comprises 13 residues. Solely the CDR3 DNA is kept, with 39 bases framed from the first base. CDR1 is given as SGHRS and CDR2 as YFSETQ, both from the germline V gene. cDNA was synthesized by template-switch 5'RACE using a primer with a 10-nucleotide random unique molecular identifier that tagged each TCR transcript. Every sequencing run covered 15-18 subjects and yielded more than 160 million TCR-beta sequences. The RNeasy kit was used for extraction of total RNA. The KAPA Real-time Library Amplification kit was used to amplify TCR-beta VDJ regions with primers for the TCR constant region and the 5'RACE anchor. A first PCR added sample indexes and Illumina adaptors, after which a second PCR increased the library yield. After Ampure bead purification, the TCR product of roughly 650 bp was size-selected on a 2% E-gel SizeSelection system. Library quality was checked on a Bioanalyzer, concentration was measured with Qubit, and libraries were quantified with the Kapa Library Quantification kit before pooling. An Illumina HiSeq 2500 was used to sequence the libraries paired-end at 2 x 150 bp. To increase sequence diversity, about 25-30% phiX was spiked into each library pool. In the source study's methods: The quality-filtered reads were processed with the UMI-based MiGEC pipeline, whose error correction step removed more than 90% of the raw TCR sequences. IMGT germline references were used for aligning VDJ genes, and each clonotype was defined as a unique CDR3 amino acid sequence together with its V-J genes. Clonal expansion, Shannon diversity, and CDR3 relatedness (CalcPairwiseDistances, ClusterSamples) were evaluated with VDJtools, and phylogenetic trees were built with CLCbio workbench. Clones with at least 8 unique UMIs were defined as expanded, with this threshold being based on coefficient-of-variation modelling across technical triplicates. TCRdb reprocessing: public reads trimmed at Q25 with fastp, clones called with MiXCR, in-frame beta chains kept. Here each entry gathers all rows of one CDR3 protein and keeps the most common genes and DNA. The V and J calls were determined by TCRdb, not by the authors. This sample has around 100,000 distinct CDR3 sequences in its table, and 10% to 13% of those were observed once. About 3.1% of the sample rests with the top ten.

The sample taken for sequencing was PBMCs. The chain was built from TRBV5-1 and TRBJ2-2; the D gene remains uncertain. The receptor was derived from a female donor with HTLV-1-associated myelopathy (HAM/TSP). The CDR3 amino acid sequence is: CASSPRPSGELFF. The sequenced DNA: TGCGCCAGCAGCCCTAGACCCTCCGGGGAGCTGTTTTTT.